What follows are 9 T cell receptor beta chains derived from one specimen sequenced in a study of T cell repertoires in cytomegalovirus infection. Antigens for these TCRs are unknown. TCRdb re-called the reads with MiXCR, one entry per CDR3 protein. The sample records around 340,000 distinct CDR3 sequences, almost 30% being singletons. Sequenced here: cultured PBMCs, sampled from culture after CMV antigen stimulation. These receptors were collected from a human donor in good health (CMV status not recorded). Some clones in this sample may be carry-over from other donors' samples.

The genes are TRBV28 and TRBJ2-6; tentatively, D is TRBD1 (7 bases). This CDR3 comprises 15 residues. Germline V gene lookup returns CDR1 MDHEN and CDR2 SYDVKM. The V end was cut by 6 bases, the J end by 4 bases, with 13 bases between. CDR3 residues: CASRIRGAGANVLTF. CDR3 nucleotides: TGTGCCAGCAGGATCAGGGGGGCCGGGGCCAACGTCCTGACTTTC.

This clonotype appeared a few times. The CDR3 sequence is CSALEEPNQPQHF. The CDR3 nucleotides are TGCAGTGCCCTCGAAGAGCCAAATCAGCCCCAGCATTTT. The rearrangement joins TRBV20-1 to TRBJ1-5; no firm D call. Germline loops: CDR1 DFQATT, CDR2 SNEGSKA (reference sequence). The V gene lost 6 bases and the J gene lost 4 bases, with 13 bases spanning the gap. The CDR3 totals 13 residues.

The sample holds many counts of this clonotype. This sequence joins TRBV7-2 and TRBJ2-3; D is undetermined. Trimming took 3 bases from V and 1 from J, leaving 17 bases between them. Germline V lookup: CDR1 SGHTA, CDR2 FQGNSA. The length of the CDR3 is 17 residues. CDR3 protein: CASSFAGPTFGTDTQYF. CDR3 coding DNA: TGTGCCAGCAGCTTCGCTGGCCCCACGTTCGGCACAGATACGCAGTATTTT.

The CDR3 region is CASSLAGTGRPAGEKLFF. The CDR3 DNA follows: TGTGCCAGCAGTTTAGCGGGGACAGGCCGTCCGGCAGGGGAAAAACTGTTTTTT. This sequence joins TRBV27 and TRBJ1-4, with 8 bases matching TRBD1. The CDR3 consists of 18 residues. Germline lookup yields CDR1 MNHEY and CDR2 SMNVEV (reference sequence). Germline trimming cut 2 bases from V and 8 bases from J; bases unmatched to any gene: 16.

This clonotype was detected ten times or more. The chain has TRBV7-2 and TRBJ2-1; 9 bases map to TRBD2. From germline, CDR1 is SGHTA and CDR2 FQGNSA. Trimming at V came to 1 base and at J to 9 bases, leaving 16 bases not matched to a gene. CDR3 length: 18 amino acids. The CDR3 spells CASSLVRAGGPSSGEQFF. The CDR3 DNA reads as TGTGCCAGCAGCTTAGTGAGAGCGGGAGGCCCCTCTTCGGGTGAGCAGTTCTTC.

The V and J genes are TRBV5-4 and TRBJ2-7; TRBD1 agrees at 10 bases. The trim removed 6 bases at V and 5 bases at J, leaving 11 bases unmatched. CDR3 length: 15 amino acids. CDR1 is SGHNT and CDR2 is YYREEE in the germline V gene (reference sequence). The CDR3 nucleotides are TGTGCCAGCACCGAGAGGGACAGGGGCATCGACGAGCAGTACTTC. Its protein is CASTERDRGIDEQYF.

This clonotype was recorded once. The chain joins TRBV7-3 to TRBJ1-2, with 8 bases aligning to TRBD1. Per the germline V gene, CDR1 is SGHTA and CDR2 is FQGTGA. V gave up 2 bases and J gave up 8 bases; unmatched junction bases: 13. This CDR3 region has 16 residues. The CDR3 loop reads CASSLYPGTGGGGYTF. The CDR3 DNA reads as TGTGCCAGCAGCTTATACCCCGGGACAGGTGGAGGGGGCTACACCTTC.

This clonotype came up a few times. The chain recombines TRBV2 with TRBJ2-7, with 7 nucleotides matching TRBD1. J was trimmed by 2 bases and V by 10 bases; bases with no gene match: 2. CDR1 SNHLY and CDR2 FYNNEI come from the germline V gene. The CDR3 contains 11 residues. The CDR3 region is CAKGQTYEQYF. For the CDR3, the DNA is TGTGCCAAGGGACAGACCTACGAGCAGTACTTC.

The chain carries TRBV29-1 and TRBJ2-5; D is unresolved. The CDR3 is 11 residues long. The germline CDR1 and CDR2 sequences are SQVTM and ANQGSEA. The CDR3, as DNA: TGCAGTCAACTCATACAAGAGACCCAGTACTTC. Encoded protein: CSQLIQETQYF.